The 4 T cell receptor beta chains below were found in one sample sequenced in a study of blood T cell repertoires in COVID-19 (dated by TCRdb to about 2020). The receptor library was made with the immunoSEQ multiplex PCR assay. Imported from immuneACCESS, the table was reduced by TCRdb to in-frame sequences with V and J called. These copies leave out some clones; in studies compared against another copy, an unresolved V gene accounts for under half, and the cause of the remainder is not known. The sample yields about 200,000 clones; 80% to 90% were counted once. The ten largest account for less than 11% of the sample. The sequencing sample was made of peripheral blood. Source of these receptors: an elderly woman with acute or convalescent COVID-19.

J is TRBJ1-2 and V is TRBV7-2; TRBD1 is a possible D gene (5 bases). Looked up from germline, CDR1 is SGHTA and CDR2 is FQGNSA. Trimming shortened V by 1 base and J by 5 bases, and 20 bases separated the two germline ends. The CDR3 has 17 residues. The CDR3 is CASSLGPPSQGSYGYTF. CDR3 nucleotide sequence: TGTGCCAGCAGCTTAGGCCCACCTAGTCAGGGTTCGTATGGCTACACCTTC.

This rearrangement joins TRBV19 to TRBJ1-2, with D maybe TRBD1 (5 bases). Germline-derived CDR1 and CDR2 are LNHDA and SQIVND (reference sequence). V shed 7 bases and J shed 3 bases, with 18 bases lying between them. The CDR3 loop spans 15 amino acids. The DNA of the CDR3 is TGTGCCAGTAACCCTAGGGAGGGGCGCGACTATGGCTACACCTTC. It codes for CASNPREGRDYGYTF.

Remarks on this clone: The same CDR3 is also encoded by other DNA sequences in this sample. The chain joins TRBV19 to TRBJ2-2; the match to TRBD2 covers 11 bases. Looked up from germline, CDR1 is LNHDA and CDR2 is SQIVND (reference sequence). This CDR3 spans 15 amino acids. The trim removed 3 bases at V and 4 bases at J, leaving 1 base unmatched. The CDR3 loop is CASSILAGGTGELFF. Written as DNA, the CDR3 is TGTGCCAGTAGTATCCTAGCGGGGGGCACCGGGGAGCTGTTTTTT.

This clone was found once. The chain is built from TRBV28 and TRBJ2-5, with TRBD1 matching over 8 bases. In germline, CDR1 is MDHEN, CDR2 SYDVKM. The V segment lost 6 bases and the J segment 5 bases; nucleotides outside the gene matches: 11. The CDR3 is made up of 15 amino acids. The CDR3 reads CASSSQGAGSETQYF. The CDR3, as DNA: TGTGCCAGCAGCTCCCAGGGGGCAGGGAGTGAGACCCAGTACTTC.